This T cell receptor (beta chain) was documented in a study of monozygotic twins with inflammatory bowel disease. TCRdb re-analyzed the 5' RACE reads; it lists each CDR3 protein once, without DNA. The specimen's table records 420,000 or so distinct CDR3 sequences. CDR1 is LNHNV and CDR2 is YYDKDF in the germline V gene (reference sequence). The CDR3 spans 14 residues. Turning to this clonotype: Antigen unknown.

General study results and limits: Since immunosuppressive treatments differed, patient repertoires may have gained added variability. Possibly because of limited power, concordant and discordant twins showed no difference in repertoire similarity.

The origin of this receptor is a human donor with ulcerative colitis or Crohn's disease, or a healthy co-twin of an affected twin (not recorded which). This chain connects TRBV15 to TRBJ1-4. The material sequenced was blood. The CDR3 loop is CATSRDPEQEKLFF.